This T cell receptor (beta chain) emerged from a study of beta chain features in type 1 diabetes. On the study more broadly: Across all samples, 100 million to 130 million sorted cells were examined.

CDR1 MGHRA and CDR2 YSYEKL come from the germline V gene. With V trimmed by 4 bases and J by 5 bases, 7 bases remained unmatched. The CDR3 runs to 15 residues. A note on this clone: Its antigen is undetermined.

As every portion of the isolated RNA was reverse transcribed, the sequencing read expressed TCRB transcripts. Only in-frame clones appear in the TCRdb table, and some are missing; sequencing was by immunoSEQ multiplex PCR. This table has under 300,000 clones, approximately 15% appearing once. Study-wide points: It was not settled here whether HLA type affects TCRB rearrangement. Within each of all four CD4+ subsets, Type 1 diabetes patients had TCRB CDR3s that were moderately but significantly shorter.

This sequence originates from a man under 40 with type 1 diabetes. The rearrangement links TRBV4-1 to TRBJ2-2; 7 bases are shared with TRBD2. Specimen: naive CD4+ T cells from blood. CDR3 in amino acids: CASSPQRGGTGELFF. The DNA of the CDR3 is TGCGCCAGCAGCCCCCAGCGGGGTGGAACCGGGGAGCTGTTTTTT.